This is a list of T cell receptor beta chains from one sample in a study of graft-versus-host responses after intestinal transplantation. Generated by immunoSEQ multiplex PCR, the TCRdb table keeps only in-frame clones and is missing some. The table shows about 89,000 clones, with roughly 93% occurring only once. Their recognized antigens are unknown. The sample here was unstimulated CD4+ T cells sorted from spleen or lymph node cells, taken before transplant. The source of these receptors is a human donor who was the organ donor for an intestinal transplant. CDR3s include the opening cysteine and the closing phenylalanine or tryptophan. Each record gives: J gene, V gene, clone size, D gene, CDR3 DNA, CDR3 protein. D genes are given only for firm matches. The listing skips clone size in some rows; elsewhere it reads once, few, many or a size class.

TRBJ1-2,TRBV29-1,NA,NA,TGCAGCGTTGAAAAACAGCGCAACTATGGCTACACCTTC,CSVEKQRNYGYTF
TRBJ2-7,TRBV9,NA,NA,TGTGCCAGCAGCGTGAGTACCGGAACAGCCTACGAGCAGTACTTC,CASSVSTGTAYEQYF
TRBJ1-3,TRBV5-8,few,NA,TGTGCCGGGAGTGGACGGGTCGGTCGCACCATATATTTT,CAGSGRVGRTIYF
TRBJ2-5,TRBV28,NA,NA,TGTGCCAGCAACTTGAGACCGGGTCCTCAAGAGACCCAGTACTTC,CASNLRPGPQETQYF
TRBJ2-2,TRBV30,NA,NA,TGTGCCTGTAGGTGCGGGGAGCTGTTTTTT,CACRCGELFF
TRBJ1-6,TRBV18,NA,NA,TGTGCCAGCTCACCAAACTCAGATTCACCCCTCCACTTT,CASSPNSDSPLHF
TRBJ2-7,TRBV7-2,NA,NA,TGTGCCAGCAGCCCCCAGACAGGTGAAGCCTACGAGCAGTACTTC,CASSPQTGEAYEQYF
TRBJ2-7,TRBV7-6,once,TRBD1,TGTGCCAGCAGCTTAACCCCGGACAGGGGCCACGAGCAGTACTTC,CASSLTPDRGHEQYF
TRBJ2-7,TRBV18,NA,NA,TGTGCCAGCTCACCACGCCAAGCCGAGGAGCAGTACTTC,CASSPRQAEEQYF
TRBJ2-7,TRBV5-3,NA,TRBD1,TGTGCCAGAAGCTTGGAAAGACAGGGATCGTACGAGCAGTACTTC,CARSLERQGSYEQYF
TRBJ1-5,TRBV7-3,NA,NA,TGTGCCAGCAGCTACTCGGAGGGCCCGCCCCAGCATTTT,CASSYSEGPPQHF
TRBJ2-6,TRBV2,once,NA,TGTGCCAGCAGTGAAATGGGGCGGGGCTCTGGGGCCAACGTCCTGACTTTC,CASSEMGRGSGANVLTF
TRBJ1-4,TRBV19,NA,TRBD1,TGTGCCAGTCAGAACAGGGGGAAAGCAACTAATGAAAAACTGTTTTTT,CASQNRGKATNEKLFF
TRBJ1-1,TRBV28,NA,NA,TGTGCCAGCAGTCTTATACAGGGTTACAACACTGAAGCTTTCTTT,CASSLIQGYNTEAFF